This T cell receptor beta chain was obtained from a study of shared clonotypes between healthy human individuals. Looking at the study overall: Each donor's CD4 naive and CD4 memory cells filled three plates apiece, CD8 naive two, and CD8 memory one.

The germline gives CDR1 MNHNS, CDR2 SASEGT. The CDR3 loop spans 13 amino acids. With 1 base removed from V and 7 bases from J, the gap between germline ends came to 10 bases. Whole-study findings and limits: In a handful of donors, around 5.5% of naive CD4 clonotypes appeared in common.

Profiling relied on immunoSEQ multiplex PCR, and the TCRdb table lists in-frame clones only, not all of them. The sample contains about 1 million clones, about 75% of which appear only once. Turning to this clone: The antigen remains unidentified.

The sample consisted of memory CD4+ T cells sorted from blood. This sample's subset: CD45RA-negative fraction. The TCR sequence derives from a man aged 18 to 29 in good health. The chain employs TRBV6-1 and TRBJ1-2; no firm D call. The CDR3 sequence: CASSEEGVSGYTF. CDR3 sequence (DNA): TGTGCCAGCAGTGAAGAAGGCGTGAGTGGCTACACCTTC.